This T cell receptor beta chain was captured by sequencing in a study of T-cell memory formation after mild COVID-19. Germline V lookup: CDR1 MNHEY, CDR2 SVGAGI. The V end was cut by 2 bases, the J end by 2 bases, with 10 bases between. The CDR3 is 16 amino acids. TCRdb reprocessed the 5' RACE reads with MiXCR, giving one entry per CDR3 protein. The table includes about 180,000 distinct CDR3 sequences, 18% detected once. This clonotype was found a few times. The TCR comes from a man between 18 and 29 years old who had mild COVID-19 (a few samples of this study predate the infection). Cell type and time point are not known. This sequence joins TRBV6-5 and TRBJ1-6; D may be TRBD1 (5 bases). The material sequenced was PBMCs or a T cell subset sorted from them (not recorded which). The CDR3 sequence: CASSYGDSTYNSPLHF. DNA of the CDR3: TGTGCCAGCAGTTACGGAGACAGTACCTATAATTCACCCCTCCACTTT.